The text below deals with one T cell receptor beta chain. Antigen specificity is unknown. Produced via immunoSEQ multiplex PCR; TCRdb's table is partial and in-frame only. The table has 80,000 to 90,000 clones, 86% seen once. These data belong to a study of identifying expanded T cells in peripheral blood. The study, taken as a whole, reports: Two-week clone count variance significantly increased as total template count grew. Differentially abundant clones: roughly 1.2 between replicates, 15 to 17 at two to three weeks, more than 18 at four.

Healthy donors had no documented immune events, such as infections, while sampled. Germline V gene lookup returns CDR1 MDHEN and CDR2 SYDVKM. Between the trimmed V and J ends, which lost 1 base and 4 bases, there was a span of 8 bases. This CDR3 spans 14 amino acids. The receptor comes from a person aged 18 to 70 in good health. The chain is built from TRBV28 and TRBJ1-5, with no clear D. Sequenced sample: blood. Written as DNA, the CDR3 is TGTGCCAGCAGTTTATTGGGCAGGAATCAGCCCCAGCATTTT. Its protein is CASSLLGRNQPQHF.